What follows is one T cell receptor beta chain and its context. What it binds is unknown. Measured with immunoSEQ multiplex PCR; TCRdb has only the in-frame clones, and not every one. The repertoire holds some 140,000 clones, with over 90% as singletons. This record comes from a study of T cell responses to AZD1222 COVID-19 vaccine. As for the study in general: Second-dose intervals near 4 or 12 weeks were combined. General study results and limits: Sampling that yielded the repertoires occurred only after the peak T cell response. As reported, nearly half of all spike-specific TCRs target variant regions that are unmutated. Vaccine-associated CD4 TCRs spanned spike, dominant at 160-218 and 743-854.

This clonotype was obtained from an adult in good health. The material was peripheral blood, obtained on day 0 of AZD1222 vaccination.

The CDR3 region is CSVGSTGQGREQYF. DNA for the CDR3: TGCAGCGTTGGAAGTACAGGACAGGGGCGCGAGCAGTACTTC. This chain joins TRBV29-1 and TRBJ2-7; 9 bases map to TRBD1. Trimming removed 4 bases from V and 6 bases from J; junction bases left unmatched: 10. CDR1 SQVTM and CDR2 ANQGSEA come from the germline V gene. The length of the CDR3 is 14 residues.